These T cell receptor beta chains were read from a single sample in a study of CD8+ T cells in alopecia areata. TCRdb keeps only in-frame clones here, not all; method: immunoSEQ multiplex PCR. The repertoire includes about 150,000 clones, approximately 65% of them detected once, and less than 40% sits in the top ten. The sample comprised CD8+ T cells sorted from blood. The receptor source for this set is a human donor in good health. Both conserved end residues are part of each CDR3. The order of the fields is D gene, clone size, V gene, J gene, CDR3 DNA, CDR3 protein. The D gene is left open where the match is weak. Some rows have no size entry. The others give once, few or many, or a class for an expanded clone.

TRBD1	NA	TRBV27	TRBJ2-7	TGTGCCAGCAGTTTATTCGGGACAGGGTATGACGAGCAGTACTTC	CASSLFGTGYDEQYF
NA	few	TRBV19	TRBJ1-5	TGTGCCAGTAGTATAGGCTGGGACGCTAATCAGCCCCAGCATTTT	CASSIGWDANQPQHF
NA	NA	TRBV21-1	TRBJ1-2	TGTGCCAGCAGCAAGGGTAGACAACACTATGGCTACACCTTC	CASSKGRQHYGYTF
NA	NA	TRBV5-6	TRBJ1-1	TGTGCCAGCAGCTTGGATGTGAACACTGAAGCTTTCTTT	CASSLDVNTEAFF
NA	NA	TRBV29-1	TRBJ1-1	TGCAGCGACCAGGACACTGAAGCTTTCTTT	CSDQDTEAFF
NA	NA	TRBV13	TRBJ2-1	TGTGCCAGCAGCCACGGTAGGGGAAATGAGCAGTTCTTC	CASSHGRGNEQFF
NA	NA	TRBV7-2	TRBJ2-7	TGTGCCAGCAGCTTAGGGCTAGCAAGATCCTACGAGCAGTACTTC	CASSLGLARSYEQYF
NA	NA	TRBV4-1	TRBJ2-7	TGCGCCAGCAGCAGGGGATGGAACTACGAGCAGTACTTC	CASSRGWNYEQYF
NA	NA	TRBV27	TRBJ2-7	TGTGCCAGCAGTTTAGGGGAGGGGGCTCAGTACTTC	CASSLGEGAQYF
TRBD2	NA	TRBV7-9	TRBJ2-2	TGTGCCAGCAGCTCTAGCGGGAGCGCCGCGAACACCGGGGAGCTGTCTTTT	CASSSSGSAANTGELSF
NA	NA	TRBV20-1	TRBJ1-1	TGCAGTGCTGGCGAGACTGGAGCTTTCTTT	CSAGETGAFF
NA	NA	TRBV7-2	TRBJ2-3	TGTGCCAGCAGAACACCCGTCCCCGATACGCAGTATTTT	CASRTPVPDTQYF